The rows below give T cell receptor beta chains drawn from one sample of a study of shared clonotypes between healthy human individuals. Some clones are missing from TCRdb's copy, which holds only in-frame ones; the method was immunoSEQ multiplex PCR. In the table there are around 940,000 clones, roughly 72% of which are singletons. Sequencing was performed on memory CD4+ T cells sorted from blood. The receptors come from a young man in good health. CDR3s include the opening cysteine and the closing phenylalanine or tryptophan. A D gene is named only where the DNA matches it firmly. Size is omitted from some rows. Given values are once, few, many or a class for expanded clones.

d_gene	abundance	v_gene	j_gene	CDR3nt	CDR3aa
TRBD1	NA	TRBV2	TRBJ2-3	TGTGCCAGCAGTCCCCGGGACAGGGGGACAGATACGCAGTATTTT	CASSPRDRGTDTQYF
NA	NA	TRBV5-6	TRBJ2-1	TGTGCCAGCAGCTTGGTAGCGCACAATGAGCAGTTCTTC	CASSLVAHNEQFF
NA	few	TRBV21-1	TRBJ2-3	TGTGCCAGCAAGGGCGTCACCTTTTATACGGATACGCAGTATTTT	CASKGVTFYTDTQYF
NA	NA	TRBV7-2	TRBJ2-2	TGTGCCAGCAGCTTAGTTACAGGGAACGGGGAGCTGTTTTTT	CASSLVTGNGELFF
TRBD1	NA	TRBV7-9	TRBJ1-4	TGTGCCAGCAGCTTAGGACAGGGGGCTTCTGAAAAACTGTTTTTT	CASSLGQGASEKLFF
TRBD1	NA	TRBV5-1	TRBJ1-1	TGCGCCAGCAGCTCCGGGACAGCGGTTAGGGTGAACACTGAAGCTTTCTTT	CASSSGTAVRVNTEAFF
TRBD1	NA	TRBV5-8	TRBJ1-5	TGTGCCAGCAGCGAGGGACAGTTCTATAGCAATCAGCCCCAGCATTTT	CASSEGQFYSNQPQHF
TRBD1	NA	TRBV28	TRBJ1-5	TGTGCCAGCAGAAGGACAGGACCGAGCAATCAGCCCCAGCATTTT	CASRRTGPSNQPQHF
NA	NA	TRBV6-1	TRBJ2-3	TGTGCCAGCAGTGAAAAATCGGGTCGGGATACGCAGTATTTT	CASSEKSGRDTQYF
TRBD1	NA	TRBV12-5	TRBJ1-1	TGTGCTAGTGGTTTGACAGGGGGGTTTAGGGAAGCTTTCTTT	CASGLTGGFREAFF
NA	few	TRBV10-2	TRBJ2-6	TGCGCCAGCGGAGACTCAGGGGTGGCTGGGGCCAACGTCCTGACTTTC	CASGDSGVAGANVLTF
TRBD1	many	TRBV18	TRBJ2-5	TGTGCCAGCTCACCTCCGGGACAGGGGTATTTAGAGACCCAGTACTTC	CASSPPGQGYLETQYF
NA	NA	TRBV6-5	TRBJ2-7	TGTGCCAGCCGCGGTCTGGTGGGGGGATTGCTTGAGTACTTC	CASRGLVGGLLEYF
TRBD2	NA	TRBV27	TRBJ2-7	TGTGCCAGCAGACCGGGGACTAGCACTCACTACGAGCAGTACTTC	CASRPGTSTHYEQYF
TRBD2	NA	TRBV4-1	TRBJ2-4	TGCGCCAGCAGCCAAGAACCCAGCGGGGGGGTGATAGCCAAAAACATTCAGTACTTC	CASSQEPSGGVIAKNIQYF
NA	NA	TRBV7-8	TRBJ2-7	TGTGCCAGCAGCTTAGGATCAGCGGGCATCTCCCCCGGCGAGCAGTACTTC	CASSLGSAGISPGEQYF
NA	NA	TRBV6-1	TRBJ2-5	TGTGCCAGCAGTGAGGGGGAACGGGAGACCCAGTACTTC	CASSEGERETQYF
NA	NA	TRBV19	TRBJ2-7	TGTGCCAGTTCGGGGGAGCTCTCCTACGAGCAGTACTTC	CASSGELSYEQYF
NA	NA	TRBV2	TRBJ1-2	TGTGCCAGCAGTGACGGGGTATTCCATGGCTACACCTTC	CASSDGVFHGYTF
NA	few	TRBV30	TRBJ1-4	TGTGCCTGTCGACGGGGGCTGGTGGATGAAAAACTGTTTTTT	CACRRGLVDEKLFF
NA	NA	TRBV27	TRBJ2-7	TGTGCCAGCAGTTTAGACCACAGGGACTCCTACGAGCAGTACTTC	CASSLDHRDSYEQYF
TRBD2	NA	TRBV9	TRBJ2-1	TGTGCCAGCAGCGCGACTAGCGGGAGGTTCGATGAGCAGTTCTTC	CASSATSGRFDEQFF
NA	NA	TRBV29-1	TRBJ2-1	TGCAGCGTTGAAGACCCAGCGGACTACAATGAGCAGTTCTTC	CSVEDPADYNEQFF
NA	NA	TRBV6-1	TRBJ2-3	TGTGCCAGCAGTGAAACGAGCGTTGGAGGGACAGATACGCAGTATTTT	CASSETSVGGTDTQYF
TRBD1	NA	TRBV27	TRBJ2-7	TGTGCCAGCAGTTCAGGACAGGGGGTCCCTTACTTC	CASSSGQGVPYF
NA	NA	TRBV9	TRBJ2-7	TGTGCCAGCAGCGTGGTGCCAGGGTTCAACGAGCAGTACTTC	CASSVVPGFNEQYF
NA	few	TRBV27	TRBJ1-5	TGTGCCAGCAGTTTCCGAGGGCAGCCCCAGCATTTT	CASSFRGQPQHF
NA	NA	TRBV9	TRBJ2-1	TGTGCCAGCAGCGTAGAAGTTGCCCTATACAATGAGCAGTTCTTC	CASSVEVALYNEQFF
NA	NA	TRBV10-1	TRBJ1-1	TGCGCCAGCAGTGTCGGACAGCTGGGGAACACTGAAGCTTTCTTT	CASSVGQLGNTEAFF
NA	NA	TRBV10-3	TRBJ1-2	TGTGCCATCACCAGGGATAAAGGGAACGGCTACACCTTC	CAITRDKGNGYTF
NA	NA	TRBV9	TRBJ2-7	NA	CASSVAGGADF
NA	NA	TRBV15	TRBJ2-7	TGTGCCACCAGCAGAGGACCAGGATACGGGACCATTTACGAGCAGTACTTC	CATSRGPGYGTIYEQYF
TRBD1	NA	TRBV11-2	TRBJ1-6	TGTGCCAGCAGCGAGGGATTTACAGGGGGAACAGCGCTGAATTCACCCCTCCACTTT	CASSEGFTGGTALNSPLHF
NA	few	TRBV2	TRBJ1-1	TGTGCCAGCAGTGTGGGGCTTTGGAACACTGAAGCTTTCTTT	CASSVGLWNTEAFF
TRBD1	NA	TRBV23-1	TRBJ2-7	TGCGCCAGCAGTCAGACAGGGTGTAGCTCCTACGAGCAGTACTTC	CASSQTGCSSYEQYF
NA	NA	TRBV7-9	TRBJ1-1	TGTGCCAGCACCCGGGTGGGGGCCTTGAACACTGAAGCTTTCTTT	CASTRVGALNTEAFF
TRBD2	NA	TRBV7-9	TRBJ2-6	TGTGCCAGCAGCCGTCCCTCTAGCGGGGACCGCTCTGGGGCCAACGTCCTGACTTTC	CASSRPSSGDRSGANVLTF
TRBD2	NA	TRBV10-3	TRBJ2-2	TGTGCCATCAGTGAAACTAGCGGACCGACCGGGGAGCTGTTTTTT	CAISETSGPTGELFF
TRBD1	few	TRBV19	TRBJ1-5	TGTGCCAGCGAAAAAGGGGGCGGCAATCAGCCCCAGCATTTT	CASEKGGGNQPQHF
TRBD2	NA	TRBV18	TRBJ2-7	TGTGCCAGCTCACCCCCCGGGGGGTTCAACGAGCAGTACTTC	CASSPPGGFNEQYF
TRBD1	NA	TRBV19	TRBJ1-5	TGTGCCAGTAGTATATATTTTAGGGGGCGCGATCAGCCCCAGCATTTT	CASSIYFRGRDQPQHF
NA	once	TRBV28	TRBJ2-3	TGTGCCAGCACCGGGTACAGCACAGATACGCAGTATTTT	CASTGYSTDTQYF
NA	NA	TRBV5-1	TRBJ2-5	TGCGCCAGCAGCTTGGGAGGGGTAGCGGCCCAAGAGACCCAGTACTTC	CASSLGGVAAQETQYF
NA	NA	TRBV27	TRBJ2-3	TGTGCCAGCAGGTCCTACAGGGAAAGCACAGATACGCAGTATTTT	CASRSYRESTDTQYF
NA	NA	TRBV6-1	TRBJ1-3	TGTGCCAGCAGTGACGGGAACTCTGGAAACACCATATATTTT	CASSDGNSGNTIYF
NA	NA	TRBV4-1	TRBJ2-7	TGCGCCAGCAGCCAGGTACCATCGTACGAGCAGTACTTC	CASSQVPSYEQYF
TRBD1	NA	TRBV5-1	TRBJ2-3	TGCGCCAGCAGCTTGGGACAGGGTGGGGGCACAGATACGCAGTATTTT	CASSLGQGGGTDTQYF
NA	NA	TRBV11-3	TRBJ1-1	TGTGCCAGCAGTTCCGACAGGAGCACTGAAGCTTTCTTT	CASSSDRSTEAFF
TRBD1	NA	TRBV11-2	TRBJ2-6	TGTGCCAGCAGGTCAAGCCCCGGGACAGGGGGTTCTGGGGCCAACGTCCTGACTTTC	CASRSSPGTGGSGANVLTF
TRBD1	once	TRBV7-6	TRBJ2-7	TGTGCCAGCAGCATAAGACAGGGGGCCTCCTACGAGCAGTACTTC	CASSIRQGASYEQYF
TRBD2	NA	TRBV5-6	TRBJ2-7	TGTGCCAGCAGCAGCGGGGAGGGCAGGAGTTACGAGCAGTACTTC	CASSSGEGRSYEQYF
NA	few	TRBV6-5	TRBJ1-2	TGTGCCAGCAGTGAAGGGTCTTCCTACACCTTC	CASSEGSSYTF
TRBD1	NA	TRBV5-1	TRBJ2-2	TGCGCCAGCAGCCCGATCATTCCGGGACAGGGGTCCACCGGGGAGCTGTTTTTT	CASSPIIPGQGSTGELFF
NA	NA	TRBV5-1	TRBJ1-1	TGCGCCAGCAGCTTTAGCGCCACGGGAGAGGGGACCCGAGGGGAAGCTTTCTTT	CASSFSATGEGTRGEAFF
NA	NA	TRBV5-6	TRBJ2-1	TGTGCCAGCAGCTTAAAACTCGGGCAGGGAGAACAGGGTGAGCAGTTCTTC	CASSLKLGQGEQGEQFF
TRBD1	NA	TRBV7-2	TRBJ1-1	TGTGCCAGCAGCCCTCTCAGGGGGGAACAAGCTTTCTTT	CASSPLRGEQAFF